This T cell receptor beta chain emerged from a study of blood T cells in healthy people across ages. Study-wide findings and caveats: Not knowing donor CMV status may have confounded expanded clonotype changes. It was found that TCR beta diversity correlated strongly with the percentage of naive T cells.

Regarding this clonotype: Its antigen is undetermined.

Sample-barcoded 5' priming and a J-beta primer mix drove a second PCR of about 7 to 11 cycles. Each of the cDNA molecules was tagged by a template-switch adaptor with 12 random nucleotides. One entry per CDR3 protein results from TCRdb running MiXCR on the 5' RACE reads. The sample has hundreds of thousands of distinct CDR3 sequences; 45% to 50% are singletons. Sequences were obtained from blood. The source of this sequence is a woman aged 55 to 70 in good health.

In DNA form, the CDR3 reads TGTGCCAGCTCACCACCGACTAGCGGGAGCAAGACCCAGTACTTC. Amino acids: CASSPPTSGSKTQYF. The V and J genes are TRBV18 and TRBJ2-5; 12 positions agree with TRBD2. Trimming took 0 bases from V and 6 from J; bases not matched to a gene: 2. In germline, CDR1 is KGHSH, CDR2 LQKENI. CDR3 length: 15 residues.